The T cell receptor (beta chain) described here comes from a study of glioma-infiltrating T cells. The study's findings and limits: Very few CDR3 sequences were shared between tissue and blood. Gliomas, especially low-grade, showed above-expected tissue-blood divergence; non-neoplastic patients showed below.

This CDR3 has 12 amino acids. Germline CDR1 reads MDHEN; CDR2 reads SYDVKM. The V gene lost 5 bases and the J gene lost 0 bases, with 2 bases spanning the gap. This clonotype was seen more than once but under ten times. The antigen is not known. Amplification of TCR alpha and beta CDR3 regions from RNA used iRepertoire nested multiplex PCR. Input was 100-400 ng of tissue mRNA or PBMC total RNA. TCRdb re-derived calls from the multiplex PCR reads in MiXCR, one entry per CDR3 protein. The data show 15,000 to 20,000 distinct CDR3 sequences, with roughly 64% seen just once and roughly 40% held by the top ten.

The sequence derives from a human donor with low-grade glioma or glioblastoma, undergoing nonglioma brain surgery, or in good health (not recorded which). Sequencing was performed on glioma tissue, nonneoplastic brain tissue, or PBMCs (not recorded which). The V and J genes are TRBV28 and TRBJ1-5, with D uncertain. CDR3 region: CASSDSNQPQHF. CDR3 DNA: TGTGCCAGCAGTGATAGCAATCAGCCCCAGCATTTT.